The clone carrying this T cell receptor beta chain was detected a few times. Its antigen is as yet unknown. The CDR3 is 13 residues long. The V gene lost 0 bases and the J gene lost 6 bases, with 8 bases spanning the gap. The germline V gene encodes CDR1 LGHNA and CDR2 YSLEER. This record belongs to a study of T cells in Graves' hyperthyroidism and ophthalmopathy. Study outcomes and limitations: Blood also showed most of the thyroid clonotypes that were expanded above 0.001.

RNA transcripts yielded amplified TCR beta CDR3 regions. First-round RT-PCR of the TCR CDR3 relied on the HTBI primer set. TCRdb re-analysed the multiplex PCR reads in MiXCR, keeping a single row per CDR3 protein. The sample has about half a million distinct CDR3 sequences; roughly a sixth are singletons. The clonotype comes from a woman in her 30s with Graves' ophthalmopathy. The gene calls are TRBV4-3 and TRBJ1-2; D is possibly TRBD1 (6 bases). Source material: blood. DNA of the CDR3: TGCGCCAGCAGCCAAGAAGGGGGAGATGGCTACACCTTC. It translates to CASSQEGGDGYTF.